The rows below give T cell receptor beta chains drawn from one sample of a study of blood T cell repertoires in COVID-19. Assay used: immunoSEQ multiplex PCR; TCRdb lists only in-frame clones, some missing. The repertoire holds about 51,000 clones, with 86% as singletons. Sequencing was carried out using peripheral blood. These receptors all come from a man older than 75 with active COVID-19. Each CDR3 is given with its conserved first and last residue. The D gene is left open where the match is weak. Clone size is stated in some rows and not others, as once, few, many or a class when expanded.

d_gene | abundance | j_gene | v_gene | CDR3nt | CDR3aa
. | . | TRBJ2-7 | TRBV18 | TGTGCCAGCTCACCAAGGGACTGGAACTCCTACGAGCAGTACTTC | CASSPRDWNSYEQYF
TRBD2 | . | TRBJ2-3 | TRBV3-1/TRBV3-2 | TGTGCCAGCAGCCAAAGGACTAGGAGTTCAGATACGCAGTATTTT | CASSQRTRSSDTQYF
. | few | TRBJ2-1 | TRBV5-3 | TGTGCCAGAAGCACAATCCTGTTCCGGTTCTTC | CARSTILFRFF
TRBD1 | once | TRBJ2-7 | TRBV7-2 | TGTGCCAGTCGGGGGACAGGGGGTAGCTACGAGCAGTACTTC | CASRGTGGSYEQYF
. | . | TRBJ2-5 | TRBV9 | TGTGCCAGCAGCCTCAGGGACATGGAGACCCAGTACTTC | CASSLRDMETQYF
. | . | TRBJ1-5 | TRBV3-1/TRBV3-2 | TGTGCCAGCAGCCAAGATCCGAGATTTCAGCCCCAGCATTTT | CASSQDPRFQPQHF
TRBD2 | once | TRBJ2-5 | TRBV11-2 | TGTGCCAGCAGCTTATCTCTAGCGGGAGGGCAGGAGACCCAGTACTTC | CASSLSLAGGQETQYF
. | . | TRBJ1-1 | TRBV7-8 | TGTGCCAGCAGCGAAGGTACAGGGAACACTGAAGCTTTCTTT | CASSEGTGNTEAFF
. | once | TRBJ2-1 | TRBV6-6 | TGTGCCAGCAGTTACTCGGCTGGAGGTGATGAGCAGTTCTTC | CASSYSAGGDEQFF
. | . | TRBJ1-2 | TRBV7-9 | TGTGCCAGCAGCTTAGCGAGGCAGTCTAGGTATGGCTACACCTTC | CASSLARQSRYGYTF
. | . | TRBJ1-2 | TRBV6-5 | TGTGCCAGCAGTTCCGGGACTGCTGGCTACACCTTC | CASSSGTAGYTF
TRBD1 | . | TRBJ2-3 | TRBV20-1 | TGCGCGACAGGGGAGGATACGCAGTATTTT | CATGEDTQYF
TRBD1 | . | TRBJ2-1 | TRBV7-9 | TGTGCCAGCAGCACTAGGGACAGTATCAATGAGCAGTTCTTC | CASSTRDSINEQFF
. | . | TRBJ2-3 | TRBV11-3 | TGTGCCAGCAGCTTACCAGGGTCGGCAGATACGCAGTATTTT | CASSLPGSADTQYF
. | . | TRBJ1-2 | TRBV10-3 | TGTGCCATCAGTGCCTTGGAGCTCATGCATGGCTACACCTTC | CAISALELMHGYTF
. | . | TRBJ2-1 | TRBV14 | TGTGCCAGCAGCTTGAGCTCCTACAATGAGCAGTTCTTC | CASSLSSYNEQFF
. | . | TRBJ2-5 | TRBV5-4 | TGTGCCAGCAGCTTCGGCGGGGAAGAGACCCAGTACTTC | CASSFGGEETQYF
TRBD2 | . | TRBJ2-1 | TRBV7-2 | TGTGCCAGCAGCCGCCGGGGGGACTACAATGAGCAGTTCTTC | CASSRRGDYNEQFF
. | few | TRBJ1-5 | TRBV25-1 | TGTGCCAGCAGTGATGGAGATCAGCCCCAGCATTTT | CASSDGDQPQHF
TRBD2 | . | TRBJ2-1 | TRBV5-5 | TGTGCCAGCAGCTTGGCCGGGAGGAGGCAGGTAAATGAGCAGTTCTTC | CASSLAGRRQVNEQFF
. | . | TRBJ1-5 | TRBV21-1 | TGTGCCAGCAGCAAAGAAGGGGACAGGGAGAAGAGACAGCCCCAGCATTTT | CASSKEGDREKRQPQHF
. | . | TRBJ2-7 | TRBV5-3 | TGTGCCAGAAGCCCCCGACTAGGGACCTACGAGCAGTACTTC | CARSPRLGTYEQYF
TRBD1 | . | TRBJ1-1 | TRBV5-6 | TGTGCCAGCAGCACCGACAGGGGAAATGGGAACACTGAAGCTTTCTTT | CASSTDRGNGNTEAFF
TRBD2 | few | TRBJ2-1 | TRBV11-1 | TGTGCCAGCAGCAAAGCGGGACTAAGAGTCGATGAGCAGTTCTTC | CASSKAGLRVDEQFF
. | . | TRBJ1-6 | TRBV18 | TGTGCCAGCTCCGGCAACAGGAACGCCGGCTATAATTCACCCCTCCACTTT | CASSGNRNAGYNSPLHF
. | . | TRBJ2-2 | TRBV28 | TGTGCCAGCATCCGTGCGAACACCGGGGAGCTGTTTTTT | CASIRANTGELFF
TRBD1 | . | TRBJ2-3 | TRBV7-9 | TGTGCCAGCAGTCTGGGGTCAGGGGGCCTGGATACGCAGTATTTT | CASSLGSGGLDTQYF
TRBD2 | . | TRBJ2-1 | TRBV19 | TGTGCCAGTAATAGCGGGAGGGCCAGAAATGAGCAGTTCTTC | CASNSGRARNEQFF
TRBD2 | . | TRBJ2-2 | TRBV7-2 | TGTGCCAGCAGCTTACCATTAGCGGGAGCGAACACCGGGGAGCTGTTTTTT | CASSLPLAGANTGELFF
. | . | TRBJ2-7 | TRBV20-1 | TGCAGTGCTAGTATACTCGGACTCCGCTCCTACGAGCAGTACTTC | CSASILGLRSYEQYF
TRBD2 | . | TRBJ2-7 | TRBV27 | TGTGCCAGCAGGGCCCCTACCCGGCGGGGGGACTACGAGCAGTACTTC | CASRAPTRRGDYEQYF
TRBD1 | . | TRBJ2-7 | TRBV7-2 | TGTGCCAGCAGCTCACAGGGGGTAATGGCCGAGCAGTACTTC | CASSSQGVMAEQYF
TRBD1 | . | TRBJ1-1 | TRBV25-1 | TGTGCCAGCAGTGAATATGCCGGACAGGGGAGCACTGAAGCTTTCTTT | CASSEYAGQGSTEAFF
TRBD2 | . | TRBJ2-3 | TRBV9 | TGTGCCAGCAGCGTAGGGGGAGCGGGACTCACAGATACGCAGTATTTT | CASSVGGAGLTDTQYF
. | . | TRBJ1-2 | TRBV20-1 | TGCAGTGCTAGAAACGGTGATGGCTACACCTTC | CSARNGDGYTF
TRBD1 | . | TRBJ1-5 | TRBV5-1 | TGCGCCAGCAGCTTCGGGACAGGGAGTCATCAGCCCCAGCATTTT | CASSFGTGSHQPQHF
. | . | TRBJ1-6 | TRBV7-2 | TGTGCCAGCAGTTTGCAGGGTTCACCCCTCCACTTT | CASSLQGSPLHF
. | . | TRBJ1-1 | TRBV4-3 | TGCGCCAGCAGCCAAGCAACTTTTTCTGAAGCTTTCTTT | CASSQATFSEAFF
TRBD2 | . | TRBJ2-7 | TRBV7-2 | TGTGCCAGCAGCTTAAATTCAGGACTAGGGCGAAACTTC | CASSLNSGLGRNF
TRBD1 | . | TRBJ2-2 | TRBV7-6 | TGTGCCAGCAGCTTGGGACAGGGGAGGATTCCCGGGGAGCTGTTTTTT | CASSLGQGRIPGELFF
. | . | TRBJ1-6 | TRBV3-1/TRBV3-2 | TGTGCCAGCAGCCAAGGGGCGCAGGGTTATAATTCACCCCTCCACTTT | CASSQGAQGYNSPLHF
TRBD2 | . | TRBJ2-5 | TRBV7-2 | TGTGCCAGCAGCTTAGCCCCGCGACTAGCGGGAGACGAGACCCAGTACTTC | CASSLAPRLAGDETQYF
. | . | TRBJ1-1 | TRBV3-1/TRBV3-2 | TGTGCCAGCAGCTCAGGGCCGTCGAACACTGAAGCTTTCTTT | CASSSGPSNTEAFF
. | . | TRBJ2-5 | TRBV6-5 | TGTGCCAGCAGTCGGGGGATACAAGAGACCCAGTACTTC | CASSRGIQETQYF
TRBD1 | few | TRBJ1-1 | TRBV14 | TGTGCCAGCCGGGGACAGGGGGTTGAAGCTTTCTTT | CASRGQGVEAFF
. | . | TRBJ2-7 | TRBV7-9 | TGTGCCAGCAGCTTATTCGACTCTAGCGAAGAGCAGTACTTC | CASSLFDSSEEQYF
TRBD2 | . | TRBJ2-3 | TRBV18 | TGTGCCAGCTCATCGCGAGCGGGAGTGGCAGATACGCAGTATTTT | CASSSRAGVADTQYF
. | once | TRBJ1-2 | TRBV5-1 | TGCGCCAGCAGCTCGCAACCTACCGGGAACAACTATGGCTACACCTTC | CASSSQPTGNNYGYTF
TRBD1 | . | TRBJ1-4 | TRBV4-3 | TGCGCCAGCAGCCAATCAGGACAGGGTAGCGAAAAACTGTTTTTT | CASSQSGQGSEKLFF
. | . | TRBJ2-7 | TRBV25-1 | TGTGCCAGCAGTGAAGGTGGGAGATACGAGCAGTACTTC | CASSEGGRYEQYF
TRBD1 | . | TRBJ2-7 | TRBV4-1 | TGCGCCAGCAGCCTTGAACCGGAGGACAGGGGACTCTACGAGCAGTACTTC | CASSLEPEDRGLYEQYF
TRBD1 | . | TRBJ2-2 | TRBV5-1 | TGCGCCAGCAGCGACAGGACAGGGACGGCCGGGGAGCTGTTTTTT | CASSDRTGTAGELFF
. | . | TRBJ1-5 | TRBV7-9 | TGTGCCAGCAGCTCCGGGGGAGGCAATCAGCCCCAGCATTTT | CASSSGGGNQPQHF